This T cell receptor (beta chain) is from a study of regulatory T cells in long-lasting Graves disease. This clonotype was detected many times. CDR1 is LGHDT, CDR2 YNNKEL, per germline (reference sequence). V lost 0 bases to trimming and J lost 4 bases, with 11 bases between them. This CDR3 is 15 amino acids long. To make TCR beta libraries, researchers used iRepertoire HTBI primers and Arm-PCR of CDR3 regions. MiXCR, run by TCRdb on the multiplex PCR reads, gives a single entry per CDR3 protein. The sample includes some 250,000 distinct CDR3 sequences, 20% to 25% seen only once; the top ten take about 14%. Time point in this sample: newly diagnosed GD, antithyroid drugs for less than 3 months. PBMC RNA was the source of the TCR library. Diagnosis followed American Thyroid Association guidelines for Graves' disease.

The TCR sequence derives from a female donor with Graves disease. The chain combines TRBV3-1 with TRBJ2-3, with a possible D match to TRBD2 (6 bases). The sample consisted of peripheral blood mononuclear cells (PBMCs), taken at new diagnosis, from a patient treated with antithyroid drugs. The CDR3 reads CASSQDASAADTQYF. In nucleotides, the CDR3 is TGTGCCAGCAGCCAAGATGCTAGCGCGGCAGATACGCAGTATTTT.